This TCR beta chain was found in a study of T cell changes during pregnancy in multiple sclerosis. Profiled with immunoSEQ multiplex PCR; TCRdb holds only in-frame clones, not every one. Of about 100,000 clones in the sample, just over 90% are singletons; the top ten hold 1.2%. This clone was observed a single time. The length of the CDR3 is 16 residues. V dropped 3 bases and J dropped 1; count of bases not matched to a gene: 5. From germline, CDR1 is LNHDA and CDR2 SQIVND (reference sequence). This sequence was found in a female donor with multiple sclerosis, enrolled in a pregnancy study. The rearrangement links TRBV19 to TRBJ1-1, with 10 bases fitting TRBD1. The sequencing here drew on peripheral blood, taken in the second trimester of pregnancy. CDR3 protein: CASSIRDRGSNTEAFF. The DNA for the CDR3 is TGTGCCAGTAGTATCCGGGACAGGGGCTCGAACACTGAAGCTTTCTTT.